The 12 T cell receptor beta chains reported below all come from one sample, sequenced in a study of response to subunit inactivated influenza vaccine. TCRdb processed the RT-PCR reads anew with MiXCR; each CDR3 protein has one entry. The table includes hundreds of thousands of distinct CDR3 sequences, 10% to 15% detected once. This specimen consisted of PBMCs from blood, obtained on the day of vaccination. The source of these receptors is a man aged 50 or older who received an inactivated influenza vaccine.

In its sample, this clonotype was seen a few times. The gene calls are TRBV20-1 and TRBJ2-1; D not certain. CDR1 and CDR2 from the germline V gene are DFQATT and SNEGSKA (reference sequence). Trimming took off 6 bases at V and 0 bases at J, with 9 bases between the two ends. The CDR3 contains 13 residues. The DNA for the CDR3 is TGCAGTGCCGACGGAGCCTCCTACAATGAGCAGTTCTTC. It is translated as CSADGASYNEQFF.

This chain uses TRBV29-1 with TRBJ1-2; 7 bases match TRBD1. Germline-derived CDR1 and CDR2 are SQVTM and ANQGSEA. This CDR3 comprises 13 residues. The junction had 4 bases not matched to a gene; V was cut back by 6 bases and J by 0 bases. CDR3 nucleotides: TGCAGCGTCCGACAGGGATCTAACTATGGCTACACCTTC. Translating gives CSVRQGSNYGYTF.

This clonotype occurred many times. The V and J genes are TRBV29-1 and TRBJ2-6; D possibly corresponds to TRBD1 (6 bases). The CDR3 length is 16 residues. The germline CDR1 and CDR2 sequences are SQVTM and ANQGSEA. Trimming pared 6 bases from V and 2 bases from J, leaving 17 bases between. The chain's CDR3 is CSVGPMPGAGANVLTF. CDR3 sequence (DNA): TGCAGCGTGGGGCCTATGCCAGGGGCTGGGGCCAACGTCCTGACTTTC.

This clonotype was detected a few times. The J gene is TRBJ2-4, the V gene TRBV7-9, with 7 bases identical to TRBD2. The germline V gene encodes CDR1 SEHNR and CDR2 FQNEAQ (reference sequence). V lost 3 bases and J lost 3; bases outside the gene matches: 8. The CDR3 has 16 amino acids. CDR3 nucleotides: TGTGCCAGCAGCTTCGATAGCGGCGGGGGCAAAAACATTCAGTACTTC. It translates to CASSFDSGGGKNIQYF.

This clonotype showed up just a few times. The rearrangement joins TRBV2 to TRBJ2-3; TRBD2 matches 13 bases. This CDR3 is 15 amino acids long. Germline values: CDR1 SNHLY, CDR2 FYNNEI. With V trimmed by 8 bases and J by 4 bases, 6 bases remained unmatched. CDR3 nucleotide sequence: TGTGCCAGCGGGGGACTAGCGGGATTTTCAGATACGCAGTATTTT. Translated: CASGGLAGFSDTQYF.

This chain joins TRBV2 and TRBJ1-5, with 10 bases that match TRBD1. Germline trimming cut 9 bases from V and 5 bases from J; bases unmatched to any gene: 4. Germline assignment: CDR1 SNHLY and CDR2 FYNNEI. This CDR3 has 13 residues. The CDR3 DNA follows: TGTGCCAGGAGGGACAGGGGCGATCAGCCCCAGCATTTT. Amino acids: CARRDRGDQPQHF.

This chain connects TRBV14 to TRBJ2-1; D is unclear. The V end was cut by 3 bases, the J end by 1 base, with 10 bases between. The CDR3 is made up of 15 amino acids. Germline CDR1 reads SGHDN; CDR2 reads FVKESK. CDR3 coding DNA: TGTGCCAGCAGCCACGGCAGATTATCCTACAATGAGCAGTTCTTC. This gives the protein CASSHGRLSYNEQFF.

The chain recombines TRBV20-1 with TRBJ2-3, with 12 bases matching TRBD2. Per germline, CDR1 DFQATT and CDR2 SNEGSKA (reference sequence). The junction had 7 bases not matched to a gene; V was cut back by 5 bases and J by 1 base. The CDR3 consists of 16 residues. In DNA form, the CDR3 reads TGCAGTGCTCCTCAACTAGCGGGAGGACGCACAGATACGCAGTATTTT. Its protein is CSAPQLAGGRTDTQYF.

This clonotype was seen ten or more times. This chain connects TRBV3-1 to TRBJ2-3, with D hard to call. CDR3 length: 14 amino acids. V was trimmed by 4 bases and J by 2 bases, leaving 10 bases between them. Germline V CDR1 and CDR2: LGHDT, YNNKEL (reference sequence). Here the CDR3 DNA reads TGTGCCAGCAGCCTCGGACGGACCACAGATACGCAGTATTTT. Translation gives CASSLGRTTDTQYF.

In this sample, this clonotype turned up a few times. The gene calls are TRBV5-1 and TRBJ2-1; 14 bases match TRBD2. J lost 7 bases, V lost 2 bases, and 5 bases had no gene match. The length of the CDR3 is 16 residues. CDR1 SGHRS and CDR2 YFSETQ come from the germline V gene. CDR3 region: CASSFGLAGGRNEQFF. Here the CDR3 DNA reads TGCGCCAGCAGCTTCGGACTAGCGGGAGGAAGGAATGAGCAGTTCTTC.

In its sample, this clonotype was seen a few times. The rearrangement links TRBV7-2 to TRBJ2-7; D gene ambiguous. V was cut by 1 base and J by 3 bases, with 13 bases left in between. Germline CDR1 is SGHTA and CDR2 is FQGNSA. The CDR3 covers 15 residues. The CDR3 DNA is TGTGCCAGCAGCTTAGACCCCAACCCGGGCTACGAGCAGTACTTC. Protein sequence: CASSLDPNPGYEQYF.

This clonotype was observed a handful of times. J is TRBJ1-1 and V is TRBV6-6; the D is unclear. Germline V gene sequence: CDR1 MNHNY, CDR2 SVGAGI (reference sequence). This CDR3 has 10 amino acids. V lost 6 bases, J lost 3 bases, and 2 bases lay in between. CDR3 in amino acids: CASRDTEAFF. CDR3 DNA: TGTGCCAGCAGAGACACTGAAGCTTTCTTT.